This TCR beta chain emerged from a study of OX40 agonist ivuxolimab in advanced cancers. Notes on the research overall: Ivuxolimab was an agonistic, fully human IgG2 monoclonal antibody directed against OX40 (CD134), a costimulatory receptor. Intravenous ivuxolimab was administered to patients every 2 weeks at six dose levels: 0.01, 0.1, 0.3, 1.5, 3 and 10 mg/kg. Of the roughly 52 dose-escalation patients, hepatocellular carcinoma was present in approximately 20, melanoma in some 15, renal cell carcinoma in 9 and head and neck cancer in 9. A male proportion of nearly 85% and a mean age of about 60 years, ranging from 23 to 79, were recorded for the dose-escalation cohort. Patients were allowed to have had prior anti-PD-1, anti-PD-L1 or anti-CTLA-4 therapy, and roughly 40% of the dose-escalation patients had been treated with checkpoint inhibitors. Three dose-escalation patients achieved partial responses, one with hepatocellular carcinoma and two with cutaneous melanoma. The point of sequencing TCRbeta in the periphery was to test whether ivuxolimab changed TCR sequence diversity and drove clonal T-cell expansion. The monotherapy dose-escalation portion (N of about 57 patients) of the phase I ivuxolimab trial is reported in the paper. Beyond this particular receptor, the publication reports: After ivuxolimab, more expanded clones were found on average in CD8+ T cells than in CD4+ T cells. Antigen specificity was not determined for the clonally expanded peripheral T cells. Clonal expansion of both CD4+ and CD8+ blood T cells was observed from baseline to week 6 at doses 0.1 to 3.0 mg/kg. In the 0.1-3.0 mg/kg groups, partial responders were among the patients with the lowest normalized peripheral clonal expansion, particularly in CD8+ T cells. Low levels of normalized T-cell clonal expansion were also seen in some patients who did not respond.

V is clipped by 3 bases and J by 8 bases, and the sequence between their germline boundaries is 26 bases long. The germline V gene (reference sequence) yields LNHDA for CDR1 and SQIVND for CDR2. The CDR3 spans 18 residues, from the cysteine through the phenylalanine. Kept here is only the CDR3 DNA, which spans 54 bases and is read in frame from base 1. A remark on this clone: Its cognate antigen has yet to be identified. Base quality data are lacking; no much larger clone is found one base away.

The trial excluded patients who had a history of autoimmune disease or who were on systemic immunosuppression. In every dose cohort, peripheral blood was drawn for TCR sequencing at baseline, cycle 4 day 1, and cycle 7 day 1. Samples were obtained from an open-label, multicenter, first-in-human phase I dose-escalation trial of ivuxolimab. Adults with locally advanced or metastatic head and neck squamous cell, hepatocellular, melanoma or renal cell carcinoma were enrolled in the trial. Before TCR sequencing, CD4+ and CD8+ T cells were separately sorted from peripheral blood. Genomic DNA was isolated from the sorted cells so that the TCRbeta CDR3 region could be sequenced. The immunoSEQ Assay was used for sequencing of TCRbeta CDR3 regions. Entries here come from immuneACCESS through TCRdb and include only in-frame sequences with V and J called. Some clones fail to appear in such tables; in the studies checked, an unresolved V gene covers under half of the shortfall, and the cause of the remainder is unknown. The sample table lists about 81,000 clones, about 93% of them with a count of one. Around 15% of the sample is taken by the ten largest.

Sequencing was performed on CD4+ or CD8+ T cells sorted from blood, taken in a trial of the OX40 agonist ivuxolimab. The TCR was taken from an adult with an advanced solid tumor such as melanoma, head and neck, liver or kidney cancer. In this chain, TRBV19 is recombined with TRBJ1-3; the D segment could be TRBD1, given 6 matching bases. The CDR3 corresponds to CASSIPLRVTNRDHTIYF. In nucleotide form, the sequence is TGTGCCAGTAGTATTCCACTCAGGGTAACCAACAGGGACCACACCATATATTTT.